This entry features one T cell receptor beta chain sequence. This clonotype was observed at least ten times. What this receptor recognizes is not known. No qualities accompany the bases; no much larger clone lies one base away. The sample was run on an Illumina HiSeq 2500. TCR beta libraries were prepared by quantitative 5'-RACE with molecular barcodes. Under the source paper's analysis protocol: To identify disease-linked TCR variants, a new computational method was used, one built on a probabilistic model of VDJ rearrangement. The raw public data were reprocessed by TCRdb itself: fastp quality trimming at Q25, MiXCR clonotype calling, in-frame beta chains only. Rows matching on CDR3 protein sequence are summarized as one entry with the most common DNA and genes. TCRdb's processing, not the authors' own work, is the source of the V and J calls. The sample table shows 220,000 or so distinct CDR3 sequences, and roughly a tenth are seen once. The ten biggest clones cover 21% of the sample.

The data are from a study of CD8 T cells in ankylosing spondylitis (dated by TCRdb to 2015 to 2018). Study-wide context: The study profiled T cell receptor beta repertoires in healthy donors and ankylosing spondylitis patients to find disease-linked TCR variants. In total, the full study cohort was made up of about 99 healthy donors and 25 ankylosing spondylitis patients. Peripheral blood was sampled, and synovial fluid was additionally collected from ankylosing spondylitis patients.

Via the germline V gene, CDR1 is SGDLS and CDR2 YYNGEE. Germline trimming amounts to 0 bases on V and 5 bases on J, with 10 as the count of junction bases outside the gene matches. Spanning cysteine to phenylalanine, the CDR3 consists of 17 amino acids. Only CDR3 DNA is held: 51 bases, read in frame from base 1. The full study reports these points: The disease-linked clones were reported as significantly enriched in matched synovial fluid samples from ankylosing spondylitis patients. A CD8+ phenotype was shown by the disease-linked clones, which were found at relatively low frequencies in peripheral blood. Some motif variants had previously been reported in the synovial fluid and blood of reactive arthritis patients, which suggests shared mechanisms of disease initiation. A TCR beta motif made up of roughly eight highly homologous amino acid variants appeared to be characteristic of blood from ankylosing spondylitis patients.

This receptor was taken from a male donor with ankylosing spondylitis or in good health (not recorded which). The chain is made from TRBV9 and TRBJ2-2; the junction holds 7 bases that match TRBD2. The specimen was blood, either unsorted or a sorted T cell fraction (not recorded which). The nucleotides are TGTGCCAGCAGCGTAGATATATCGGCTAGCGGAACCGGGGAGCTGTTTTTT. It is translated as CASSVDISASGTGELFF.